Sequencing of this T cell receptor (beta chain) was carried out in a study of cytotoxic CD8 clonotypes in ibrutinib-treated CLL. Only in-frame clones appear in the TCRdb table, and some are missing; sequencing was by immunoSEQ multiplex PCR. This table holds about 300,000 clones, 76% found once. There are 13 residues in the CDR3. Trimming removed 11 bases from V and 7 bases from J, with 18 bases in between. Germline V lookup: CDR1 ENHRY, CDR2 SYGVKD. Remarks on this clone: Its antigen is as yet unknown.

Study-wide points: Clonality went up at the time of ibrutinib response, stayed stable in sustained remission, and later dropped back toward its baseline level at progression.

The rearrangement joins TRBV10-3 to TRBJ2-1; D may be TRBD1 (6 bases). The clonotype originates from a human donor with chronic lymphocytic leukemia. Sequenced here: PBMCs, sampled at disease progression, from a patient treated with ibrutinib. The CDR3, as DNA: TGTGCCTACGGACAGCATCCCGTAAATGAGCAGTTCTTC. It codes for CAYGQHPVNEQFF.